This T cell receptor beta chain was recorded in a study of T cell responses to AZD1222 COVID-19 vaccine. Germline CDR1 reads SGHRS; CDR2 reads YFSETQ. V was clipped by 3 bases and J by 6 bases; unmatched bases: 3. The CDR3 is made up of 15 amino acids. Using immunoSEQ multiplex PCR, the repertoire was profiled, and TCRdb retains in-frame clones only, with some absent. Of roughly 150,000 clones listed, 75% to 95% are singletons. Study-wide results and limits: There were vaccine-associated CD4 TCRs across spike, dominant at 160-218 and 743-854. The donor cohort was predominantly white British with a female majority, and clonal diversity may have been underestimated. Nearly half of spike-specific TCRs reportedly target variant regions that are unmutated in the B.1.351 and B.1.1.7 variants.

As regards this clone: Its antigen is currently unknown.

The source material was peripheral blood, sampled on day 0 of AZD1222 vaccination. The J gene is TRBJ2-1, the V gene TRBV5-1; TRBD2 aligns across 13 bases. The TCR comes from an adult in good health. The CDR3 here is CASSSGTSGTNEQFF. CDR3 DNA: TGCGCCAGCAGCTCGGGGACTAGCGGGACCAATGAGCAGTTCTTC.